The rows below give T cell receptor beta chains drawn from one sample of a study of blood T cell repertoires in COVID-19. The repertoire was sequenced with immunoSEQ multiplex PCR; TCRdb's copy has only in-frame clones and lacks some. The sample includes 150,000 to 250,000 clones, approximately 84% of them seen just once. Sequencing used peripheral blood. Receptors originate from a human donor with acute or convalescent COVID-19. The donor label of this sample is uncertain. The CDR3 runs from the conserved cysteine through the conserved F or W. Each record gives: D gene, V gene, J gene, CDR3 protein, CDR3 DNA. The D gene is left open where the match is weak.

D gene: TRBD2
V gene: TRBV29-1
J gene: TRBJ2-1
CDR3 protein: CSVEGGGRGRNEQFF
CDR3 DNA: TGCAGCGTTGAAGGTGGCGGGAGGGGCCGCAATGAGCAGTTCTTC

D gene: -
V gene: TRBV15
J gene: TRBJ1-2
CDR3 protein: CATSRDQQFYGYTF
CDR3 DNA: TGTGCCACCAGCAGAGATCAACAGTTCTATGGCTACACCTTC

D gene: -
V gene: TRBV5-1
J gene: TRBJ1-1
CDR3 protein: CASSALFGRRGTEAFF
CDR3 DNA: TGCGCCAGTTCCGCCCTTTTCGGGCGTCGCGGGACTGAAGCTTTCTTT

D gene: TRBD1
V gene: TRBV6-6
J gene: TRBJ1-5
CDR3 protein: CASSLVTGVQPQHF
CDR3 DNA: TGTGCCAGCAGTTTAGTGACAGGGGTTCAGCCCCAGCATTTT

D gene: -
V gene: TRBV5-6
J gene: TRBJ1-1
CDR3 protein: CASSGLLPNTEAFF
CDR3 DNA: TGTGCCAGCAGCGGACTACTGCCGAACACTGAAGCTTTCTTT

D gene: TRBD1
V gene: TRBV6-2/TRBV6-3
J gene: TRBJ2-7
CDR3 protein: CASSPGQGLTYEQYF
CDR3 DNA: TGTGCCAGCAGTCCCGGACAGGGCCTAACCTACGAGCAGTACTTC

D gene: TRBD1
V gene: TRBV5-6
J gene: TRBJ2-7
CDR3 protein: CASSGTGGDYEQYF
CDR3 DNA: TGTGCCAGCAGCGGGACAGGGGGGGACTACGAGCAGTACTTC

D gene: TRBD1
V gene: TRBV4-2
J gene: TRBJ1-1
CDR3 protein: CASSQEVISGTGGYQAFF
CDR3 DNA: TGTGCCAGCAGCCAAGAAGTTATCTCCGGGACAGGGGGCTATCAGGCTTTCTTT

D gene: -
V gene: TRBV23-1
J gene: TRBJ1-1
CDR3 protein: CASSQSRRETEAFF
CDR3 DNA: TGCGCCAGCAGTCAATCGCGTCGGGAAACTGAAGCTTTCTTT

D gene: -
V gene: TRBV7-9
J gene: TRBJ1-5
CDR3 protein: CASSLEVYRYNQPQHF
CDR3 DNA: TGTGCCAGCAGCTTAGAGGTTTACAGGTACAATCAGCCCCAGCATTTT

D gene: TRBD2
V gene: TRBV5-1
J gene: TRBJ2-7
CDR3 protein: CASRGLAGESYEQYF
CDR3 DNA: TGCGCCAGCAGGGGGTTGGCGGGAGAGTCCTACGAGCAGTACTTC

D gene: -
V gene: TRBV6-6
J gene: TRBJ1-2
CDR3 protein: CASSYPPLANYGYTF
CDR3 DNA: TGTGCCAGCAGTTACCCCCCCCTAGCTAACTATGGCTACACCTTC

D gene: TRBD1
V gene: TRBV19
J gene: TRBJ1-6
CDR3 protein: CASSLSTGGSSYNSPLHF
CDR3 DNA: TGTGCCAGTAGCCTCTCGACAGGGGGTAGCTCCTATAATTCACCCCTCCACTTT

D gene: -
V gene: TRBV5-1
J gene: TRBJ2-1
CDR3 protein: CASSGVIDSSYNEQFF
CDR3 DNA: TGCGCCAGCAGCGGAGTAATCGACTCATCCTACAATGAGCAGTTCTTC

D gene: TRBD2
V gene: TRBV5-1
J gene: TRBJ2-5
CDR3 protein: CASSLGTSGSGGETQYF
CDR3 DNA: TGCGCCAGCAGCTTGGGCACTAGCGGGAGCGGAGGAGAGACCCAGTACTTC

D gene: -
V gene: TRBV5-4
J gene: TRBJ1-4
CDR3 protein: CASSSPGQTNEKLFF
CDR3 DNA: TGTGCCAGCAGCTCCCCGGGACAAACTAATGAAAAACTGTTTTTT